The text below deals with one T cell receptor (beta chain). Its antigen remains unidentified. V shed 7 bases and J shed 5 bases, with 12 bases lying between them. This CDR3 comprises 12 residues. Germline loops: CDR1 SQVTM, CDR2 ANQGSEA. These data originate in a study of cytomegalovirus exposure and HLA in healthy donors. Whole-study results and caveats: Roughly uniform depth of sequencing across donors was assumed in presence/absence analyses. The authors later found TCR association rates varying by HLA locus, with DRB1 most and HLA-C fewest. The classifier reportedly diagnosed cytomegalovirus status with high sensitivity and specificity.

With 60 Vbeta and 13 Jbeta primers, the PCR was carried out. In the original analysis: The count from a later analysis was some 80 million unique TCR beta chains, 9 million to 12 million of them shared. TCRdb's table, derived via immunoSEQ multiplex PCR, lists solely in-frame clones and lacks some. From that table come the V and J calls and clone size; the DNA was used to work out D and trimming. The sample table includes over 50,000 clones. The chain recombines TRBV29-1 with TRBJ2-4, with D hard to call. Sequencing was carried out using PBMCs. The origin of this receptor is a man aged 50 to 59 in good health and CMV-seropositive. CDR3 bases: TGCAGCGGACGACAATCCCAAAACATTCAGTACTTC. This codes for CSGRQSQNIQYF.